Below are 8 T cell receptor beta chains sequenced from a single sample in a study of cytomegalovirus exposure and HLA in healthy donors. The PCR contained 60 Vbeta and 13 Jbeta primers. TCRdb's table, derived via immunoSEQ multiplex PCR, lists solely in-frame clones and lacks some. The sample records some 170,000 clones, almost 80% being singletons. The sample consisted of PBMCs. The receptors were sampled from a man younger than 35 in good health and CMV-seropositive.

The rearrangement links TRBV21-1 to TRBJ1-2. TRBV21-1 is described as a pseudogene. The CDR3 totals 11 residues. CDR3 sequence reads: CAIGEGYGYTF. CDR3 nucleotides: TGTGCCATAGGAGAGGGCTATGGCTACACCTTC.

This chain connects TRBV19 to TRBJ2-7; D might be TRBD2 (6 bases). The CDR3 length is 14 residues. The germline V gene encodes CDR1 LNHDA and CDR2 SQIVND (reference sequence). Trimming took off 2 bases at V and 2 bases at J, with 10 bases between the two ends. The CDR3 loop reads CASSIHGGPYEQYF. CDR3 DNA sequence: TGTGCCAGTAGTATACACGGGGGTCCCTACGAGCAGTACTTC. The whole variable domain, filled in from reference TRBV19 and TRBJ2-7, reads DGGITQSPKYLFRKEGQNVTLSCEQNLNHDAMYWYRQDPGQGLRLIYYSQIVNDFQKGDIAEGYSVSREKKESFPLTVTSAQKNPTAFYLCASSIHGGPYEQYFGPGTRLTVT.

The rearrangement uses TRBV5-4 and TRBJ1-1, with TRBD1 identical over 9 bases. The CDR3 is 16 amino acids. The ends lost 6 bases at V and 4 bases at J; junction bases unmatched: 13. Germline loops: CDR1 SGHNT, CDR2 YYREEE (reference sequence). Here the CDR3 reads CASTSPGTGLSTEAFF. DNA for the CDR3: TGTGCCAGCACCTCCCCTGGGACAGGGCTAAGCACTGAAGCTTTCTTT.

For this clone: Without the conserved terminal phenylalanine or tryptophan, this CDR3 likely stems from a read error. The chain combines TRBV28 with TRBJ1-6, with 7 bases lining up with TRBD1. Unmatched junction bases numbered 4, after V lost 5 bases and J lost 6 bases. CDR1 is MDHEN, CDR2 SYDVKM, per germline. This CDR3 has 14 residues. This CDR3 reads CASSRTGANSPLHL. The CDR3 nucleotides read TGTGCCAGCAGTCGAACAGGGGCTAATTCACCCCTCCACCTT.

This clone turned up a few times. The rearrangement links TRBV7-9 to TRBJ2-7, with 7 bases fitting TRBD2. Germline loops: CDR1 SEHNR, CDR2 FQNEAQ (reference sequence). This CDR3 spans 13 amino acids. V lost 10 bases to trimming and J lost 2 bases; unmatched junction nucleotides: 8. This chain's CDR3 is CAITYLAAYEQYF. The CDR3 DNA sequence: TGTGCCATTACATATCTAGCGGCCTACGAGCAGTACTTC.

J is TRBJ1-3 and V is TRBV7-9; D is unclear. V dropped 0 bases and J dropped 4 bases, with 13 bases sitting between them. This CDR3 spans 16 amino acids. Germline V gene data show CDR1 as SEHNR and CDR2 as FQNEAQ (reference sequence). The CDR3 coding sequence is TGTGCCAGCAGCTTAGCAGTTTCGGGGATCGGAAACACCATATATTTT. Translating it yields CASSLAVSGIGNTIYF.

The chain carries TRBV19 and TRBJ1-5; D is unresolved. V dropped 2 bases and J dropped 4 bases, with 9 bases sitting between them. In germline, CDR1 is LNHDA, CDR2 SQIVND (reference sequence). The CDR3 runs to 14 residues. Here the CDR3 reads CASSIISGNQPQHF. DNA for the CDR3: TGTGCCAGTAGTATAATTAGCGGGAATCAGCCCCAGCATTTT. The complete variable domain, with remaining parts taken from reference TRBV19 and TRBJ1-5, reads DGGITQSPKYLFRKEGQNVTLSCEQNLNHDAMYWYRQDPGQGLRLIYYSQIVNDFQKGDIAEGYSVSREKKESFPLTVTSAQKNPTAFYLCASSIISGNQPQHFGDGTRLSIL.

This chain connects TRBV9 to TRBJ1-2; D is unresolved. The CDR3 is 15 amino acids. Per the germline V gene, CDR1 is SGDLS and CDR2 is YYNGEE. V was clipped by 3 bases and J by 4 bases, with 16 bases between them. CDR3 nucleotide sequence: TGTGCCAGCAGCGGACCACATGGGAGCGGCTATGGCTACACCTTC. Translation gives CASSGPHGSGYGYTF.